This T cell receptor (beta chain) came from a study of blood T cell repertoires in COVID-19. Across the study: COVID-19 samples from acute and convalescent phases originated in the United States, Italy and Spain. PBMCs, B-cell-depleted T cells, or T cells provided the cDNA or gDNA that made up the material.

How the authors handled the data: The authors estimated nucleated cell counts from reference gene primer amplification. Profiled with immunoSEQ multiplex PCR; TCRdb holds only in-frame clones, not every one. V, J and clone size derive from that table, while D and trimming were established from the DNA sequence. The sample contains over 100,000 clones, around 90% of which appear only once. There are 15 residues in the CDR3. V shed 1 base and J shed 6 bases, with 15 bases lying between them. Germline CDR1 is SGHRS and CDR2 is YFSETQ. Sequencing was carried out using peripheral blood. This receptor was taken from a human donor in a cohort sampled during active COVID-19. V is TRBV5-1 and J is TRBJ2-3, with TRBD1 as a possible D gene (5 bases). The CDR3 DNA follows: TGCGCCAGCAGCTTGAGGTTAACAGGCGTCGATACGCAGTATTTT. Its protein product is CASSLRLTGVDTQYF.